These 4 T cell receptor beta chains share one sample of origin, sequenced in a study of breast tumors, draining lymph nodes, adjacent tissues. TCRdb reanalysed the multiplex PCR reads using MiXCR and keeps one entry per CDR3 protein. Here the sample spans approximately 52,000 distinct CDR3 sequences, roughly 39% being singletons. Sequenced material: breast tumor tissue. The receptor set was obtained from a female donor with breast cancer. Some clones in this sample may be carry-over from other donors' samples.

This clonotype was seen repeatedly, ten times or more. V usage is TRBV19 and J usage is TRBJ2-7, with D unclear. The germline V gene encodes CDR1 LNHDA and CDR2 SQIVND (reference sequence). V lost 3 bases and J lost 4, with 10 bases in between. The CDR3 has 13 amino acids. The CDR3 bases are TGTGCCAGTAGTATGTCTGCAGGATACGAGCAGTACTTC. It encodes CASSMSAGYEQYF.

The chain couples TRBV7-9 to TRBJ2-1; TRBD2 aligns across 7 bases. The J call may be mistaken, given a closer DNA end match to TRBJ2-5. CDR1 and CDR2 (germline): SEHNR, FQNEAQ (reference sequence). The CDR3 has 13 amino acids. This CDR3 is CASSFHGGDSQYF. CDR3 nucleotides: TGTGCCAGCAGCTTCCATGGGGGGGACTCCCAGTACTTC.

The chain links TRBV20-1 to TRBJ1-4; D might be TRBD1 (5 bases). The CDR3 totals 13 residues. Germline V CDR1 and CDR2: DFQATT, SNEGSKA (reference sequence). Trimming pared 0 bases from V and 8 bases from J, leaving 10 bases between. The CDR3 nucleotides read TGCAGTGCTAGAGACGGGGGGAAGGAAAAACTGTTTTTT. Its protein product is CSARDGGKEKLFF.

This clonotype was found many times. The rearrangement joins TRBV7-9 to TRBJ2-7; D unresolved. Germline V gene data show CDR1 as SEHNR and CDR2 as FQNEAQ (reference sequence). The CDR3 runs to 14 residues. Trimming pared 4 bases from V and 6 bases from J, leaving 16 bases between. The CDR3 coding sequence is TGTGCCAGCAGCTCTCCACTCGGGCCCAGCGAGCAGTACTTC. Amino acids: CASSSPLGPSEQYF.